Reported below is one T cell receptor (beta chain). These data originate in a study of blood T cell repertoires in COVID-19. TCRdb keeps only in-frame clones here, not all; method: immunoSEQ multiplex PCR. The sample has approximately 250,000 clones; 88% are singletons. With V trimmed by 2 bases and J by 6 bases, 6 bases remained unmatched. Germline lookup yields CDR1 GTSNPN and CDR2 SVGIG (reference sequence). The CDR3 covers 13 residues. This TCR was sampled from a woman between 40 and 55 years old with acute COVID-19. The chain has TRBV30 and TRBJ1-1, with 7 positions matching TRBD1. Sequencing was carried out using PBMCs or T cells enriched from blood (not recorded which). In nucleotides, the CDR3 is TGTGCCTGGAGTAGCAGGGGGGACTCTGAAGCTTTCTTT. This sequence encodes CAWSSRGDSEAFF.